This passage covers 18 T cell receptor beta chains from one sample sequenced in a study of cytomegalovirus exposure and HLA in healthy donors. Primers: 60 Vbeta forward and 13 Jbeta reverse. The data were produced by immunoSEQ multiplex PCR, yet TCRdb's version contains in-frame clones alone and is incomplete. This sample has about 73,000 clones, with over 60% found just once. Sequenced input: PBMCs. Every receptor here comes from a male donor in good health and CMV-seronegative.

This clone was found once. This sequence joins TRBV5-1 and TRBJ1-2; 8 bases agree with TRBD1. The CDR3 runs 13 residues. The V gene's germline CDR1 is SGHRS and CDR2 YFSETQ. After removal of 7 bases from V and 7 bases from J, the junction contained 9 bases not matched to a gene. The chain's CDR3 is CASRETGVGGYTF. CDR3 DNA: TGCGCCAGCCGTGAGACAGGGGTTGGTGGCTACACCTTC.

This clone was observed a single time. This chain connects TRBV9 to TRBJ1-2; D not certain. The CDR3 runs 16 residues. The V and J ends lost 0 bases and 6 bases respectively, with 18 bases between them. The germline V gene has CDR1 SGDLS and CDR2 YYNGEE. CDR3 bases: TGTGCCAGCAGCGTAGACCCCAACGGGGAGATGGATGGCTACACCTTC. It codes for CASSVDPNGEMDGYTF.

About this clone itself: The junction departs from germline at one end; a sequencing error may be responsible. V is TRBV4-3 and J is TRBJ1-6, with 7 bases fitting TRBD1. CDR3 length equals 18 residues. Germline CDR1 is LGHNA and CDR2 is YSLEER. The CDR3 loop reads CASSQAYATGLKNSPLNF. In DNA, the CDR3 is TGCGCCAGCAGCCAAGCTTACGCGACAGGGTTGAAGAATTCACCCCTCAACTTT.

The sample holds a few counts of this clone. The chain recombines TRBV5-4 with TRBJ2-5; D may be TRBD1 (6 bases). Germline CDR1 SGHNT, CDR2 YYREEE (reference sequence). This CDR3 is 16 amino acids long. Trimming pared 0 bases from V and 4 bases from J, leaving 16 bases between. CDR3: CASSLGSGTTTETQYF. The DNA for the CDR3 is TGTGCCAGCAGCTTGGGTTCGGGGACAACCACAGAGACCCAGTACTTC.

The rearrangement uses TRBV9 and TRBJ1-5; a weak D match, TRBD1 (6 bases). The CDR3 consists of 15 residues. Trimming took off 4 bases at V and 5 bases at J, with 16 bases between the two ends. Per the germline V gene, CDR1 is SGDLS and CDR2 is YYNGEE. The DNA of the CDR3 is TGTGCCAGCAGCCCAAGTACAGGGAGAGATCAGCCCCAGCATTTT. It yields the protein CASSPSTGRDQPQHF.

V is TRBV2 and J is TRBJ2-7; weak D call: TRBD2 (5 bases). The CDR3 is made up of 12 amino acids. V was cut by 4 bases and J by 4 bases, with 8 bases left in between. The germline V gene has CDR1 SNHLY and CDR2 FYNNEI. This CDR3 reads CASSVEVYEQYF. The CDR3 DNA reads TGTGCCAGCAGTGTGGAGGTGTACGAGCAGTACTTC. Drawing the rest from reference TRBV2 and TRBJ2-7, the complete variable domain is EPEVTQTPSHQVTQMGQEVILRCVPISNHLYFYWYRQILGQKVEFLVSFYNNEISEKSEIFDDQFSVERPDGSNFTLKIRSTKLEDSAMYFCASSVEVYEQYFGPGTRLTVT.

The V gene is TRBV25-1, the J gene TRBJ1-3; no clear D gene. This CDR3 is 16 amino acids long. The V and J ends lost 1 base and 4 bases respectively, with 14 bases between them. Per the germline V gene, CDR1 is MGHDK and CDR2 is SYGVNS. The CDR3 sequence is CASSESGWMKGNTIYF. The CDR3 nucleotides read TGTGCCAGCAGTGAATCAGGCTGGATGAAGGGAAACACCATATATTTT.

The rearrangement joins TRBV11-2 to TRBJ2-3; D is ambiguous. From germline, CDR1 is SGHAT and CDR2 FQNNGV. V lost 3 bases and J lost 1, with 8 bases in between. The CDR3 is made up of 14 amino acids. The CDR3 DNA is TGTGCCAGCAGCTTCATAACAGGCACAGATACGCAGTATTTT. Protein: CASSFITGTDTQYF.

Notes on this clone: At one end, the junction sequence differs from germline, possibly due to a read error. The V gene is TRBV19, the J gene TRBJ1-5; perhaps TRBD1 as D (6 bases). The germline CDR1 and CDR2 sequences are LNHDA and SQIVND (reference sequence). This CDR3 contains 18 residues. This CDR3 is CASSIGIARGQRNQPQNF. CDR3 sequence (DNA): TGTGCCAGTAGTATCGGCATTGCGCGGGGGCAGCGCAATCAGCCCCAGAATTTT.

This rearrangement joins TRBV7-9 to TRBJ2-7; D might be TRBD1 (5 bases). The V gene's germline CDR1 is SEHNR and CDR2 FQNEAQ (reference sequence). There are 14 residues in the CDR3. Between the trimmed V and J ends, which lost 5 bases and 0 bases, there was a span of 11 bases. The CDR3 here is CASSKGFPSYEQYF. For the CDR3, the DNA is TGTGCCAGCAGCAAGGGGTTTCCCTCCTACGAGCAGTACTTC.

This clone has just a few counts. J is TRBJ2-7 and V is TRBV29-1; D is undetermined. In germline, CDR1 is SQVTM, CDR2 ANQGSEA. V dropped 5 bases and J dropped 3 bases, with 8 bases sitting between them. This CDR3 contains 11 residues. This CDR3 reads CSVRTSYEQYF. CDR3 DNA: TGCAGCGTTCGCACGAGCTACGAGCAGTACTTC.

This sequence joins TRBV4-2 and TRBJ1-4; maybe TRBD1 (5 bases). Deletions cut 4 bases from V and 4 bases from J, with 10 bases between. Germline CDR1 is LGHNA and CDR2 is YNFKEQ. The CDR3 sequence is 14 residues long. This CDR3 reads CASSRGTRNEKLFF. CDR3 bases: TGTGCCAGCAGCCGGGGGACTCGTAATGAAAAACTGTTTTTT.

The rearrangement joins TRBV4-1 to TRBJ1-5; 9 bases are shared with TRBD1. CDR1 is MGHRA, CDR2 YSYEKL, per germline. Trimming cost V 3 bases and J 9 bases; bases outside gene matches: 6. This CDR3 contains 14 residues. DNA of the CDR3: TGCGCCAGCAGCCAGACAGGGGGTTTCTGGCCCCAGCATTTT. Protein sequence: CASSQTGGFWPQHF.

With regard to this clone: The junction shows a germline mismatch at one end, possibly a read error. J is TRBJ2-1 and V is TRBV7-7; tentative D call: TRBD1 (7 bases). Germline lookup yields CDR1 SSHAT and CDR2 FNYEAQ (reference sequence). This CDR3 region has 14 residues. CDR3 in amino acids: CASSLAQGGNEQFF. For the CDR3, the DNA is TGTGCTAGCAGCTTAGCCCAGGGGGGCAATGAGCAGTTCTTC.

V usage is TRBV10-2 and J usage is TRBJ1-1, with 8 bases that match TRBD1. J was trimmed by 7 bases and V by 4 bases; bases with no gene match: 2. This CDR3 is 12 amino acids long. The V gene's germline CDR1 is WSHSY and CDR2 SAAADI. The CDR3 nucleotides are TGCGCCAGCAGTGTGGGACAGGTTGAAGCTTTCTTT. Translating it yields CASSVGQVEAFF.

V and J are TRBV9 and TRBJ2-5, with D perhaps matching TRBD2 (5 bases). V was pared by 7 bases and J by 0 bases, with 19 bases between. CDR3 length: 16 residues. Germline CDR1 and CDR2: SGDLS and YYNGEE. In DNA, the CDR3 is TGTGCCAGCGGACTTGGACCGGAACTCTACCAAGAGACCCAGTACTTC. Translating gives CASGLGPELYQETQYF.

This clone has more than one count but fewer than ten. The rearrangement links TRBV5-4 to TRBJ2-5, with 8 bases matching TRBD1. Germline CDR1 and CDR2: SGHNT and YYREEE (reference sequence). V dropped 4 bases and J dropped 2; count of bases not matched to a gene: 7. The CDR3 length is 15 residues. The CDR3 DNA sequence: TGTGCCAGCAGCGGGACAGGAGGATTACAAGAGACCCAGTACTTC. Protein: CASSGTGGLQETQYF.

V usage is TRBV25-1 and J usage is TRBJ1-2; TRBD1 agrees at 7 bases. Per the germline V gene, CDR1 is MGHDK and CDR2 is SYGVNS. This CDR3 spans 14 amino acids. Trimming at V came to 3 bases and at J to 4 bases, leaving 5 bases not matched to a gene. The CDR3 sequence is CASSDPGQIYGYTF. As DNA, the CDR3 is TGTGCCAGCAGTGATCCGGGACAGATCTATGGCTACACCTTC.